A selection of T cell receptor beta chains follows, all from one sample in a study of beta chain features in type 1 diabetes. The method was immunoSEQ multiplex PCR; TCRdb's version includes in-frame clones alone and lacks a portion of them. The sample lists 600,000 to 700,000 clones, 13% occurring once. The sequenced sample was naive CD4+ T cells from blood. These receptors all stem from a man in his late teens or twenties with type 1 diabetes. Each CDR3 is given with its conserved first and last residue. The D gene is left open where the match is weak. A row's size may be missing; if present it is once, few, many or a size class.

J | size | V | D | DNA | CDR3
TRBJ2-5 | . | TRBV5-1 | TRBD2 | TGCGCCAGCAGCTTAGGGACTACCCAAGAGACCCAGTACTTC | CASSLGTTQETQYF
TRBJ1-1 | . | TRBV7-9 | . | TGTGCCAGCAGCTTAGAGGCTAACACTGAAGCTTTCTTT | CASSLEANTEAFF
TRBJ1-3 | . | TRBV6-5 | . | TGTGCCAGCAGTTACTCCACAGGAGGAAACACCATATATTTT | CASSYSTGGNTIYF
TRBJ2-1 | . | TRBV7-9 | . | TGTGCCAGCAGCTTTCGGGGGACGGAGTACAATGAGCAGTTCTTC | CASSFRGTEYNEQFF
TRBJ1-5 | . | TRBV9 | . | TGTGCCAGCAGCGCCGATAGGGGGGATCAGCCCCAGCATTTT | CASSADRGDQPQHF
TRBJ1-6 | . | TRBV25-1 | . | TGTGCCAGCAGTGAGTCAGCCTATTCACCCCTCCACTTT | CASSESAYSPLHF
TRBJ2-7 | . | TRBV15 | TRBD1 | TGTGCCACCAGCAGAGCACGTGTCGACAGGGGGCCTTCTTCTGTCTACGAGCAGTACTTC | CATSRARVDRGPSSVYEQYF
TRBJ2-5 | few | TRBV18 | . | TGTGCCAGCTCACCTTCAAAACAGGGAATCCAAGAGACCCAGTACTTC | CASSPSKQGIQETQYF
TRBJ2-5 | . | TRBV7-9 | TRBD2 | TGTGCCAGCAGCGTCCTAGCGGGGGTAGGAGAGACCCAGTACTTC | CASSVLAGVGETQYF
TRBJ1-1 | . | TRBV10-3 | . | TGTGCCATCGGCCGTCTGGATTGGAACACTGAAGCTTTCTTT | CAIGRLDWNTEAFF
TRBJ1-1 | few | TRBV30 | . | TGTGCCTGGGGGATGAACACTGAAGCTTTCTTT | CAWGMNTEAFF
TRBJ1-1 | few | TRBV20-1 | . | TGCAGTGCAAGACGGGGGGAGGCTTTCTTT | CSARRGEAFF
TRBJ1-4 | . | TRBV9 | . | TGTGCCAGCAGCGTAGGAGGGGATTATGAAAAACTGTTTTTT | CASSVGGDYEKLFF
TRBJ2-2 | . | TRBV29-1 | . | TGCAGCGTTGCCTTTTTGGGGGCCGGGGAGCTGTTTTTT | CSVAFLGAGELFF
TRBJ2-2 | . | TRBV9 | TRBD2 | TGTGCCAGCAGCGCCGGGGGGGACACCGGGGAGCTGTTTTTT | CASSAGGDTGELFF
TRBJ2-7 | few | TRBV2 | . | TGTGCCAGCACGAGAGAATCCACGGGCGAGCAGTACTTC | CASTRESTGEQYF
TRBJ2-7 | . | TRBV11-2 | TRBD2 | TGTGCCAGCAGCTTCGGGGAGGGAAGCTCCTACGAGCAGTACTTC | CASSFGEGSSYEQYF
TRBJ1-1 | few | TRBV5-1 | TRBD1 | TGCGCCAGCAGCTTTACAGGGGACACTGAAGCTTTCTTT | CASSFTGDTEAFF
TRBJ2-2 | few | TRBV28 | . | TGTGCCAGCAGTTTAGGCCACACCGGGGAGCTGTTTTTT | CASSLGHTGELFF
TRBJ1-1 | . | TRBV18 | . | TGTGCCAGCTCACCACCGGACGTAACTGAAGCTTTCTTT | CASSPPDVTEAFF
TRBJ1-5 | . | TRBV30 | . | TGTGCCTGGAGTGGGTGGGGGGCCGGTCAGCCCCAGCATTTT | CAWSGWGAGQPQHF
TRBJ2-3 | . | TRBV7-8 | TRBD2 | TGTGCCAGCAGCTCCCGAACGGCGGGGGGCACAGATACGCAGTATTTT | CASSSRTAGGTDTQYF
TRBJ2-6 | . | TRBV25-1 | TRBD1 | TGTGCCAGCAGTCTGGGACAGGGGGCGCCTGGGGCCAACGTCCTGACTTTC | CASSLGQGAPGANVLTF
TRBJ1-1 | . | TRBV7-9 | . | TGTGCCAGCAGCTTACAGGCTTTTGACACTGAAGCTTTCTTT | CASSLQAFDTEAFF
TRBJ1-4 | few | TRBV23-1 | TRBD1 | TGCGCCAGCAAATTGGGCAGGGGGAATGAAAAACTGTTTTTT | CASKLGRGNEKLFF
TRBJ1-1 | . | TRBV30 | . | TGTGCCTGGATCGTTCGGGACACTGAAGCTTTCTTT | CAWIVRDTEAFF
TRBJ2-2 | . | TRBV30 | TRBD2 | TGTGCCTGGAGTGTACTAGCGGGGGCCCAGAACACCGGGGAGCTGTTTTTT | CAWSVLAGAQNTGELFF
TRBJ2-3 | . | TRBV25-1 | TRBD2 | TGTGCCAGCAGTGAATATCCCCGTGGGAGCGGGGGGTCAGATACGCAGTATTTT | CASSEYPRGSGGSDTQYF
TRBJ2-1 | few | TRBV12-5 | . | TGTGCTAGTGGTTTGGTACTCGGACAGCACAATGAGCAGTTCTTC | CASGLVLGQHNEQFF
TRBJ2-1 | few | TRBV5-1 | TRBD2 | TGCGCCAGCAGCTTGGAGTCCCCACTAGCGGGGGCTTACAATGAGCAGTTCTTC | CASSLESPLAGAYNEQFF
TRBJ1-1 | . | TRBV6-1 | . | TGTGCCAGCAGCCCACCGCAGGGGCCCACTGAAGCTTTCTTT | CASSPPQGPTEAFF
TRBJ1-6 | . | TRBV30 | TRBD1 | TGTGCCTGGAGTGTATACAGGGGTCATTCACCCCTCCACTTT | CAWSVYRGHSPLHF
TRBJ1-5 | . | TRBV7-3 | . | TGTGCCAGCAGCACAGGGAATAGCAATCAGCCCCAGCATTTT | CASSTGNSNQPQHF
TRBJ2-7 | . | TRBV6-5 | TRBD1 | TGTGCCAGCAGTCTATCGGACAGGGGAATTTACGAGCAGTACTTC | CASSLSDRGIYEQYF
TRBJ2-7 | few | TRBV10-3 | . | TGTGCCATCACCCGGGACAACTCCTACGAGCAGTACTTC | CAITRDNSYEQYF
TRBJ2-2 | few | TRBV6-5 | . | TGTGCCAGCAGTTACAACGCTCGGAGGACCGGGGAGCTGTTTTTT | CASSYNARRTGELFF